Presented here are 8 T cell receptor beta chains from one specimen sequenced in a study of CD8 T cells in Susac syndrome. An amount of RNA that ranged from about 0.45 to 1 ug was reverse transcribed with random hexamers. TCRdb itself ran the immunoSEQ multiplex PCR reads through MiXCR, one entry per CDR3 protein. The profile shows around 280,000 distinct CDR3 sequences, about 90% of them singletons. The material sequenced was CD4+ T cells from PBMCs. The receptors derive from a human donor with multiple sclerosis.

The chain couples TRBV19 to TRBJ2-5; 12 bases match TRBD2. V was clipped by 10 bases and J by 5 bases; unmatched bases: 8. This CDR3 comprises 14 residues. The germline V gene encodes CDR1 LNHDA and CDR2 SQIVND (reference sequence). Here the CDR3 DNA reads TGTGCCACCTCTAGCGGGAGGGCCGTGGAGACCCAGTACTTC. The encoded protein is CATSSGRAVETQYF. The full variable domain, its missing parts supplied by reference TRBV19 and TRBJ2-5, is DGGITQSPKYLFRKEGQNVTLSCEQNLNHDAMYWYRQDPGQGLRLIYYSQIVNDFQKGDIAEGYSVSREKKESFPLTVTSAQKNPTAFYLCATSSGRAVETQYFGPGTRLLVL.

The chain has TRBV12-3 or TRBV12-4 and TRBJ2-7; the match to TRBD2 covers 7 bases. The length of the CDR3 is 14 residues. The V segment lost 3 bases and the J segment 2 bases; nucleotides outside the gene matches: 4. The CDR3 is CASSFRAGTYEQYF. As DNA, the CDR3 is TGTGCCAGCAGTTTTAGAGCGGGGACCTACGAGCAGTACTTC.

The chain couples TRBV3-1 to TRBJ2-7; 14 nucleotides agree with TRBD2. This CDR3 spans 18 amino acids. Germline V gene lookup returns CDR1 LGHDT and CDR2 YNNKEL (reference sequence). The V segment lost 0 bases and the J segment 5 bases; nucleotides outside the gene matches: 9. CDR3 region: CASSQDPPTSGRANEQYF. CDR3 in DNA: TGTGCCAGCAGCCAAGATCCCCCGACTAGCGGGAGGGCCAACGAGCAGTACTTC.

J is TRBJ2-3 and V is TRBV20-1, with D unclear. The CDR3 sequence is 12 residues long. V was shortened by 3 bases and J by 2 bases, with 6 bases between the two germline ends. Germline V gene sequence: CDR1 DFQATT, CDR2 SNEGSKA (reference sequence). In DNA form, the CDR3 reads TGCAGTGCTAGCGGCTTCACAGATACGCAGTATTTT. Protein product: CSASGFTDTQYF.

V usage is TRBV7-9 and J usage is TRBJ1-3; no definite D call. Germline V gives CDR1 SEHNR, CDR2 FQNEAQ (reference sequence). The CDR3 loop spans 19 amino acids. V lost 4 bases and J 0 bases, leaving 22 bases between the germline ends. The CDR3 loop is CASSYPPMVTPSSGNTIYF. The CDR3 DNA is TGTGCCAGCAGCTACCCCCCGATGGTCACCCCGAGCTCTGGAAACACCATATATTTT.

This rearrangement joins TRBV20-1 to TRBJ2-7; D tentatively fits TRBD1 or TRBD2 (5 bases each). The CDR3 totals 15 residues. CDR1 is DFQATT and CDR2 is SNEGSKA in the germline V gene (reference sequence). V lost 3 bases, J lost 6 bases, and 21 bases lay in between. The CDR3 spells CSASMSGEGRLEQYF. CDR3 nucleotide sequence: TGCAGTGCTAGTATGAGCGGAGAGGGACGGCTCGAGCAGTACTTC.

CDR3 nucleotides: TGTGCCAGCACCGGGGGAGGGCCGCGGGAGACCCAGTACTTC. The encoded protein is CASTGGGPRETQYF. The rearrangement uses TRBV28 and TRBJ2-5, with 7 bases that match TRBD2. J lost 5 bases, V lost 7 bases, and 10 bases had no gene match. Germline V gene sequence: CDR1 MDHEN, CDR2 SYDVKM. The CDR3 length is 14 residues. Using reference TRBV28 and TRBJ2-5 for the parts outside the CDR3, the full variable domain is DVKVTQSSRYLVKRTGEKVFLECVQDMDHENMFWYRQDPGLGLRLIYFSYDVKMKEKGDIPEGYSVSREKKERFSLILESASTNQTSMYLCASTGGGPRETQYFGPGTRLLVL.

The chain recombines TRBV12-3 or TRBV12-4 with TRBJ1-1; a possible D gene is TRBD1 (5 bases). This CDR3 is 15 amino acids long. The V gene lost 0 bases and the J gene lost 3 bases, with 11 bases spanning the gap. The CDR3 bases are TGTGCCAGCAGTTTAGCCTCCGGGACTCACACTGAAGCTTTCTTT. It yields the protein CASSLASGTHTEAFF.